Presented here are 19 T cell receptor beta chains from one specimen sequenced in a study of spatial heterogeneity in lung cancer. Time point denoted: blood at routine non-recurrence follow-up after resection. Unsorted tumor, nontumor lung tissue or cryopreserved PBMC supplied the whole RNA. One entry per CDR3 protein results from TCRdb running MiXCR on the 5' RACE reads. This table has more than 25,000 distinct CDR3 sequences, 4.5% to 7.5% appearing once. This sample comprised PBMCs, obtained at follow-up. These receptors originate from a male donor with early-stage non-small cell lung cancer.

This clonotype came up a few times. The chain joins TRBV7-6 to TRBJ1-2; maybe TRBD1 (6 bases). The CDR3 has 14 amino acids. The germline V and J ends were trimmed by 1 base and 8 bases, with 14 bases remaining between them. Germline CDR1 reads SGHVS; CDR2 reads FNYEAQ. CDR3 nucleotide sequence: TGTGCCAGCAGCTTAGGAGGGACAAGGAACGGCTACACCTTC. Protein sequence: CASSLGGTRNGYTF.

This sequence joins TRBV5-5 and TRBJ1-1; D might be TRBD1 (5 bases). CDR3 length equals 14 residues. Germline CDR1 reads SGHKS; CDR2 reads YYEKEE (reference sequence). Trimming took off 4 bases at V and 6 bases at J, with 16 bases between the two ends. CDR3 region: CASSIPGRRAEAFF. DNA of the CDR3: TGTGCCAGCAGCATACCAGGGAGGAGGGCTGAAGCTTTCTTT.

This clonotype was detected many times. The chain uses TRBV6-2 or TRBV6-3 and TRBJ2-3; 10 bases line up with TRBD2. Germline V gene data show CDR1 as MNHEY and CDR2 as SVGEGT. J lost 6 bases, V lost 4 bases, and 13 bases had no gene match. The CDR3 is 17 residues long. The CDR3 reads CASSFRTSGFDGDTQYF. The DNA of the CDR3 is TGTGCCAGCAGTTTCAGGACTAGCGGCTTCGACGGGGATACGCAGTATTTT.

This clonotype was seen many times. The rearrangement joins TRBV6-6 to TRBJ2-3; D is unclear. V was clipped by 4 bases and J by 4 bases, with 3 bases between them. The CDR3 consists of 11 residues. CDR1 MNHNY and CDR2 SVGAGI come from the germline V gene (reference sequence). The CDR3 nucleotides are TGTGCCAGCAGTTTGGCAGATACGCAGTATTTT. Its protein is CASSLADTQYF.

This clonotype occurred many times. The V call is TRBV5-1, the J call TRBJ1-2; 9 bases match TRBD1. This CDR3 contains 13 residues. Trimming removed 7 bases from V and 4 bases from J; junction bases left unmatched: 5. The germline CDR1 and CDR2 sequences are SGHRS and YFSETQ. The CDR3 spells CASGGQGIYGYTF. DNA for the CDR3: TGCGCCAGCGGTGGACAGGGGATCTATGGCTACACCTTC.

In this sample, this clonotype turned up many times. The V and J genes are TRBV21-1 and TRBJ2-7; TRBD1, the table's D call, lacks a check against the DNA. TRBV21-1 is a pseudogene segment. CDR3 size: 16 residues. The CDR3 is CASSPVGHLGAYEQYV. The CDR3 DNA sequence: TGTGCCAGCAGCCCCGTCGGACACTTGGGGGCCTACGAGCAGTACGTC.

This clonotype has ten or more counts. The chain uses TRBV29-1 and TRBJ2-1; no firm D call. V was shortened by 7 bases and J by 2 bases, with 6 bases between the two germline ends. The CDR3 is made up of 11 amino acids. Germline values: CDR1 SQVTM, CDR2 ANQGSEA. The DNA of the CDR3 is TGCAGCGCCGGTACCTACAATGAGCAGTTCTTC. It is translated as CSAGTYNEQFF.

This clonotype occurred many times. V gene TRBV20-1 combines with J gene TRBJ1-1; no clear D. V lost 5 bases, J lost 5 bases, and 9 bases lay in between. The CDR3 has 11 residues. Germline-derived CDR1 and CDR2 are DFQATT and SNEGSKA (reference sequence). The CDR3 DNA is TGCAGTGCTCTCACGGGAACTGAAGCTTTCTTT. Its protein product is CSALTGTEAFF.

This chain joins TRBV11-3 and TRBJ2-3; D is tentatively TRBD1 or TRBD2 (5 bases each). The CDR3 runs 16 residues. Germline loops: CDR1 SGHNT, CDR2 YENEEA. Trimming shortened V by 5 bases and J by 2 bases, and 17 bases separated the two germline ends. Written as DNA, the CDR3 is TGTGCCAGCAGCAGAGCCGGGACCCAAATCACAGATACGCAGTATTTT. This encodes CASSRAGTQITDTQYF.

The chain carries TRBV5-8 and TRBJ2-1; D may be TRBD1 (5 bases). The CDR3 is 14 residues long. Trimming cost V 5 bases and J 0 bases, with 9 bases left between them. Germline V CDR1 and CDR2: SGHTS, YDEGEE. For the CDR3, the DNA is TGTGCCAGCAGGTTTAGGGGCTCCTACAATGAGCAGTTCTTC. This translates into CASRFRGSYNEQFF.

V gene TRBV12-3 or TRBV12-4 combines with J gene TRBJ1-2; D remains unclear. The CDR3 is 14 amino acids. Deletions cut 5 bases from V and 5 bases from J, with 15 bases between. CDR3 protein: CASSPPENVYGYTF. DNA for the CDR3: TGTGCCAGCAGTCCCCCCGAGAACGTTTATGGCTACACCTTC.

This clonotype showed up just a few times. The chain uses TRBV2 and TRBJ2-7, with 7 bases lining up with TRBD1. Germline CDR1 is SNHLY and CDR2 is FYNNEI. CDR3 length equals 15 residues. The J segment lost 0 bases and the V segment lost 6 bases, leaving 8 bases of the junction unmatched. CDR3 nucleotides: TGTGCCAGCAGGAGGGTAGGGACAGCCTCCTACGAGCAGTACTTC. Translation: CASRRVGTASYEQYF.

At least ten counts were recorded for this clonotype. This sequence joins TRBV9 and TRBJ2-4; 8 bases match TRBD2. The CDR3 consists of 15 residues. V lost 4 bases to trimming and J lost 10 bases; unmatched junction nucleotides: 13. Germline V gives CDR1 SGDLS, CDR2 YYNGEE. CDR3 in amino acids: CASSPLGAGVEIQYF. DNA of the CDR3: TGTGCCAGCAGCCCTCTTGGAGCGGGAGTGGAGATTCAGTACTTC.

This clonotype has at least ten counts. This chain joins TRBV20-1 and TRBJ1-1; no clear D. CDR1 DFQATT and CDR2 SNEGSKA come from the germline V gene (reference sequence). The CDR3 spans 8 residues. As DNA, the CDR3 is TGCAGCGCCTCTTGGGCTTTCTTT. It specifies CSASWAFF.

This clonotype was seen many times. The rearrangement links TRBV20-1 to TRBJ2-3, with D possibly being TRBD2 (6 bases). CDR1 is DFQATT, CDR2 SNEGSKA, per germline (reference sequence). The CDR3 consists of 14 residues. Trimming cost V 5 bases and J 2 bases, with 14 bases left between them. Written as DNA, the CDR3 is TGCAGTGCTCTAACCGGCGGGACCACAGATACGCAGTATTTT. It yields the protein CSALTGGTTDTQYF.

The chain uses TRBV11-2 and TRBJ2-1, with D perhaps given as TRBD1 or TRBD2 (5 bases each). This CDR3 is built from 16 residues. CDR1 and CDR2 (germline): SGHAT, FQNNGV. Trimming removed 0 bases from V and 4 bases from J, with 13 bases in between. As DNA, the CDR3 is TGTGCCAGCAGCTTAGAAGGGCCGGGGCCGTACAATGAGCAGTTCTTC. The encoded protein is CASSLEGPGPYNEQFF.

This clonotype was seen a handful of times. The chain couples TRBV4-3 to TRBJ2-2; D is perhaps TRBD2 (5 bases). Germline lookup yields CDR1 LGHNA and CDR2 YSLEER. This CDR3 has 15 residues. The ends were cut back, 7 bases at V and 4 bases at J, with 16 bases in the middle. CDR3 amino acids: CASTIGLSVTGELFF. The DNA of the CDR3 is TGCGCCAGCACCATAGGACTGTCGGTCACCGGGGAGCTGTTTTTT.

V gene TRBV12-3 or TRBV12-4 combines with J gene TRBJ1-2; TRBD1 might be the D (5 bases). Trimming removed 3 bases from V and 2 bases from J, with 13 bases in between. This CDR3 comprises 15 residues. The CDR3 reads CASSLEGAGNYGYTF. CDR3 bases: TGTGCCAGCAGTTTGGAAGGGGCCGGGAACTATGGCTACACCTTC.

This clonotype was counted many times. An end of the junction does not agree with germline; a read error may underlie this. The CDR3 loop is CASSVGGPDTQYF. Here the CDR3 DNA reads TGTGCTAGCAGCGTGGGGGGGCCGGATACGCAGTATTTT. This sequence joins TRBV7-7 and TRBJ2-3; D is possibly TRBD2 (7 bases). The V gene's germline CDR1 is SSHAT and CDR2 FNYEAQ (reference sequence). CDR3 length: 13 amino acids. Based on the CDR3 plus reference TRBV7-7 and TRBJ2-3, the full variable domain is GAGVSQSPRYKVTKRGQDVTLRCDPISSHATLYWYQQALGQGPEFLTYFNYEAQPDKSGLPSDRFSAERPEGSISTLTIQRTEQRDSAMYRCASSVGGPDTQYFGPGTRLTVL.